A selection of T cell receptor beta chains follows, all from one sample in a study of CD8+CD57+ T cells in acquired aplastic anemia. In TCRdb, the reads were re-called with MiXCR into one record per CDR3 protein. The sample contains about 75,000 distinct CDR3 sequences, under 80% of which appear only once. Material: sorted CD4+, CD8+, or CD8+CD57+ T cells (not recorded which) from PBMCs. These receptors came from a human donor with aplastic anemia. The CDR3 runs from the conserved cysteine through the conserved F or W. The D gene is left open where the match is weak. Some rows have no size entry. The others give once, few or many, or a class for an expanded clone.

clone size,D gene,V gene,J gene,CDR3 protein,CDR3 DNA
.,.,TRBV12-3/TRBV12-4,TRBJ2-1,CASTSPGTPTNEQFF,TGTGCCAGCACCTCTCCCGGCACGCCTACAAATGAGCAGTTCTTC
once,.,TRBV14,TRBJ2-7,CASSPGRSTEQYF,TGTGCCAGCAGCCCAGGCCGGTCTACAGAGCAGTACTTC
.,TRBD2,TRBV9,TRBJ2-7,CASSVVGEGLYEQYF,TGTGCCAGCAGCGTAGTAGGGGAGGGGCTCTACGAGCAGTACTTC
.,.,TRBV19,TRBJ2-1,CASSRGALTNEQFF,TGTGCCAGTAGTCGGGGGGCCCTTACAAATGAGCAGTTCTTC
.,.,TRBV24-1,TRBJ1-2,CATSEGGVGYTF,TGTGCCACCAGTGAAGGGGGAGTCGGCTACACCTTC
once,.,TRBV7-9,TRBJ1-4,CASRRDGINEKLFF,TGTGCCAGCAGGAGGGACGGCATTAATGAAAAACTGTTTTTT
.,.,TRBV29-1,TRBJ2-2,CSVGYSGDTGELFF,TGCAGCGTTGGATATAGTGGGGACACCGGGGAGCTGTTTTTT
.,.,TRBV20-1,TRBJ2-7,CSASMAREQYF,TGCAGTGCTAGTATGGCTCGGGAGCAGTACTTC
once,.,TRBV2,TRBJ2-5,CASSGWGLLGETQYF,TGTGCCAGCAGTGGATGGGGCCTACTTGGAGAGACCCAGTACTTC
.,.,TRBV25-1,TRBJ2-1,CASSGVNNEQFF,TGTGCCAGCAGTGGGGTGAACAATGAGCAGTTCTTC
once,.,TRBV5-1,TRBJ1-6,CASRRAGITTPLHF,TGCGCCAGCAGAAGGGCAGGCATAACAACACCCCTCCACTTT
.,.,TRBV7-9,TRBJ2-7,CASRPDGSYEQYF,TGTGCCAGCCGGCCTGACGGGAGCTACGAGCAGTACTTC
.,.,TRBV6-1,TRBJ2-5,CASRDWETQYF,TGTGCCAGCAGGGATTGGGAGACCCAGTACTTC
.,.,TRBV11-1,TRBJ2-3,CASRGFPSTDTQYF,TGTGCCAGCAGAGGATTTCCTAGCACAGATACGCAGTATTTT
.,.,TRBV30,TRBJ1-1,CAWSGHGNTEAFF,TGTGCCTGGAGTGGACACGGGAACACTGAAGCTTTCTTT
.,.,TRBV24-1,TRBJ2-3,CATGERGTSTDTQYF,TGTGCCACCGGAGAACGGGGGACCTCCACAGATACGCAGTATTTT
once,TRBD2,TRBV24-1,TRBJ2-1,CATSGPGLALYNEQFF,TGTGCCACCAGTGGTCCGGGACTAGCGTTATACAATGAGCAGTTCTTC
.,TRBD2,TRBV10-3,TRBJ2-3,CAIAGGTDTQYF,TGTGCCATCGCGGGAGGAACAGATACGCAGTATTTT
.,.,TRBV10-1,TRBJ2-3,CATSRLRTDTQYF,TGCGCCACCTCGAGACTACGCACAGATACGCAGTATTTT
.,.,TRBV29-1,TRBJ1-2,CSVDKGNGYTF,TGCAGCGTTGATAAGGGGAATGGCTACACCTTC
.,.,TRBV24-1,TRBJ2-7,CATSAAQGGEQYF,TGTGCCACCAGTGCCGCACAGGGTGGCGAGCAGTACTTC
few,.,TRBV29-1,TRBJ1-2,CSVEDSPRYGYTF,TGCAGCGTTGAAGACAGTCCACGCTATGGCTACACCTTC
once,.,TRBV7-8,TRBJ1-1,CASSLNNRDTEAFF,TGTGCCAGCAGCTTAAATAACAGGGACACTGAAGCTTTCTTT
.,TRBD1,TRBV15,TRBJ2-2,CATSRGATGGRTGELFF,TGTGCCACCAGCAGGGGGGCGACAGGGGGAAGGACCGGGGAGCTGTTTTTT
.,.,TRBV19,TRBJ2-1,CASSIAYTQYEQFF,TGTGCCAGTAGTATAGCCTACACCCAATATGAGCAGTTCTTC
.,.,TRBV9,TRBJ1-1,CASSVAGRNTEAFF,TGTGCCAGCAGCGTAGCGGGCAGGAACACTGAAGCTTTCTTT
.,.,TRBV10-3,TRBJ2-2,CAIGTGNTGELFF,TGTGCCATCGGCACAGGCAACACCGGGGAGCTGTTTTTT
.,TRBD2,TRBV24-1,TRBJ2-2,CATSDGLAGDTGELFF,TGTGCCACCAGTGATGGACTAGCGGGGGACACCGGGGAGCTGTTTTTT
few,.,TRBV15,TRBJ1-2,CATSSPGVGYTF,TGTGCCACCAGCAGTCCAGGGGTTGGCTACACCTTC
.,TRBD2,TRBV29-1,TRBJ2-1,CSVRAGGPGNEQFF,TGCAGCGTTCGGGCGGGAGGGCCGGGGAATGAGCAGTTCTTC
.,TRBD2,TRBV7-2,TRBJ2-1,CASSLATGTSGYNEQFF,TGTGCCAGCAGCTTAGCGACCGGGACTAGCGGCTACAATGAGCAGTTCTTC
few,.,TRBV7-6,TRBJ2-7,CASSLAADSYEQYF,TGTGCCAGCAGCTTAGCAGCGGATTCCTACGAGCAGTACTTC